The 10 T cell receptor beta chains below were found in one sample sequenced in a study of blood T cell repertoires in COVID-19. The table came from immunoSEQ multiplex PCR; TCRdb's copy has only in-frame clones and leaves some out. The sample records some 100,000 clones, roughly four fifths being singletons. What was sequenced was peripheral blood. The receptors derive from a man between 50 and 59 years old with active or convalescent COVID-19.

CDR3 nucleotides: TGTGCCAGCTCAGAGCGGACAGGGGTAGAGACCCAGTACTTC. Translation: CASSERTGVETQYF. This chain links TRBV18 with TRBJ2-5; 9 nucleotides line up with TRBD1. Per the germline V gene, CDR1 is KGHSH and CDR2 is LQKENI. This CDR3 spans 14 amino acids. Trimming removed 5 bases from V and 4 bases from J; junction bases left unmatched: 5.

The V gene is TRBV5-4, the J gene TRBJ2-1, with D hard to call. The V and J ends lost 4 bases and 5 bases respectively, with 16 bases between them. CDR1 is SGHNT and CDR2 is YYREEE in the germline V gene (reference sequence). The CDR3 loop spans 15 amino acids. CDR3 bases: TGTGCCAGCAGCCCTCGAATAGACAAAAACAATGAGCAGTTCTTC. Encoded protein: CASSPRIDKNNEQFF.

This clone has a single count. This chain joins TRBV10-1 and TRBJ1-3; D is unclear. CDR1 is WNHNN, CDR2 SYGVQD, per germline (reference sequence). The CDR3 sequence is 13 residues long. V lost 3 bases to trimming and J lost 3 bases, with 6 bases between them. CDR3 in DNA: TGCGCCAGCAGTGATACCGGTGGAAACACCATATATTTT. Its protein product is CASSDTGGNTIYF.

The V call is TRBV29-1, the J call TRBJ2-2; a weak D match, TRBD1 (5 bases). V was clipped by 4 bases and J by 1 base, with 10 bases between them. This CDR3 comprises 14 residues. The germline gives CDR1 SQVTM, CDR2 ANQGSEA. DNA for the CDR3: TGCAGCGTTGCCTCGGACATGAACACCGGGGAGCTGTTTTTT. This encodes CSVASDMNTGELFF.

The rearrangement joins TRBV19 to TRBJ2-5, with TRBD1 matching 11 bases. The CDR3 contains 16 residues. CDR1 and CDR2 from the germline V gene are LNHDA and SQIVND (reference sequence). Germline trimming cut 3 bases from V and 1 base from J; bases unmatched to any gene: 4. CDR3 bases: TGTGCCAGTAGTATTTCCGGGACAGGGGGCCAAGAGACCCAGTACTTC. Amino acids: CASSISGTGGQETQYF.

This chain joins TRBV5-1 and TRBJ2-3, with 8 bases matching TRBD2. Germline CDR1 reads SGHRS; CDR2 reads YFSETQ. Trimming removed 0 bases from V and 2 bases from J; junction bases left unmatched: 8. The CDR3 contains 17 residues. Written as DNA, the CDR3 is TGCGCCAGCAGCTTGGAGGGGCGGGGGGCCATCACAGATACGCAGTATTTT. Translation gives CASSLEGRGAITDTQYF.

The chain joins TRBV6-6 to TRBJ2-7; 7 bases are a match to TRBD1. This CDR3 has 14 residues. After removal of 5 bases from V and 2 bases from J, the junction contained 6 bases not matched to a gene. Germline V CDR1 and CDR2: MNHNY, SVGAGI (reference sequence). CDR3 residues: CASSTTGVAYEQYF. The CDR3 bases are TGTGCCAGCAGTACAACAGGGGTCGCCTACGAGCAGTACTTC.

The V and J genes are TRBV6-5 and TRBJ1-4; D is unresolved. Trimming left V 5 bases short and J 0 bases short, with 10 bases between. CDR3 size: 15 residues. Per germline, CDR1 MNHEY and CDR2 SVGAGI. CDR3 loop: CASSLKSSTNEKLFF. CDR3 in DNA: TGTGCCAGCAGTCTAAAGTCTTCAACTAATGAAAAACTGTTTTTT.

In its sample, this clone ranks as medium-sized (0.01 to 0.1%). This rearrangement joins TRBV11-2 to TRBJ2-2, with D perhaps TRBD2 (5 bases). This CDR3 spans 12 amino acids. V lost 5 bases and J 6 bases, leaving 7 bases between the germline ends. The germline CDR1 and CDR2 sequences are SGHAT and FQNNGV. This CDR3 is CASSRGSGELFF. The CDR3 nucleotides are TGTGCCAGCAGCCGGGGATCCGGGGAGCTGTTTTTT.

The CDR3 DNA reads TGTGCCAGCAGTGACCCGACACTAGGGCCAGATACGCAGTATTTT. It translates to CASSDPTLGPDTQYF. J is TRBJ2-3 and V is TRBV6-4, with D possibly being TRBD2 (5 bases). The CDR3 is made up of 15 amino acids. V was shortened by 2 bases and J by 4 bases, with 13 bases between the two germline ends. Looked up from germline, CDR1 is MRHNA and CDR2 is SNTAGT.